What follows are 21 T cell receptor beta chains derived from one specimen sequenced in a study of cytomegalovirus exposure and HLA in healthy donors. Primers: 60 Vbeta forward and 13 Jbeta reverse. Libraries were prepared by immunoSEQ multiplex PCR; TCRdb keeps only in-frame clonotypes and omits some of them. The table includes approximately 150,000 clones, about three quarters detected once. Sequenced material: PBMCs. The receptors derive from a woman aged 40 to 49 in good health and CMV-seropositive.

The chain recombines TRBV5-6 with TRBJ2-7; TRBD1 matches at 7 bases. Germline V gene data show CDR1 as SGHDT and CDR2 as YYEEEE. This CDR3 has 16 residues. With V trimmed by 0 bases and J by 0 bases, 6 bases remained unmatched. CDR3 DNA: TGTGCCAGCAGCTTGGTTGGGGGACAGAGCTCCTACGAGCAGTACTTC. Protein product: CASSLVGGQSSYEQYF.

This sequence joins TRBV5-1 and TRBJ1-1, with D hard to call. This CDR3 comprises 14 residues. Germline CDR1 is SGHRS and CDR2 is YFSETQ. V shed 4 bases and J shed 6 bases, with 16 bases lying between them. In DNA form, the CDR3 reads TGCGCCAGCAGCCCCGGAGTCGGGTTTTCTGAAGCTTTCTTT. It yields the protein CASSPGVGFSEAFF.

This clone was detected only a few times. Compared with germline, one end of the junction differs, possibly owing to a read error. The rearrangement uses TRBV7-9 and TRBJ1-2, with D perhaps TRBD1 (6 bases). CDR3 length: 14 residues. Per germline, CDR1 SEHNR and CDR2 FQNEAQ (reference sequence). The CDR3: CSSSLEQGPYGYTF. DNA of the CDR3: TGTTCCAGCAGCTTAGAGCAGGGGCCCTATGGCTACACCTTC.

DNA for the CDR3: TGTGCCAGCAGTTTAGTTAAGACAGGGGGCTACACTGAAGCTTTCTTT. This codes for CASSLVKTGGYTEAFF. The chain combines TRBV28 with TRBJ1-1; 10 bases line up with TRBD1. Germline V CDR1 and CDR2: MDHEN, SYDVKM. This CDR3 has 16 residues. V lost 2 bases and J lost 3; bases outside the gene matches: 6.

The V call is TRBV19, the J call TRBJ1-1, with 7 nucleotides matching TRBD1. Germline values: CDR1 LNHDA, CDR2 SQIVND (reference sequence). This CDR3 comprises 13 residues. V lost 9 bases, J lost 3 bases, and 7 bases stayed unmatched. The chain's CDR3 is CASSQGGYTEAFF. The CDR3 DNA is TGTGCCAGCTCCCAAGGGGGCTACACTGAAGCTTTCTTT. The variable domain in full, with the rest retrieved from reference TRBV19 and TRBJ1-1, is DGGITQSPKYLFRKEGQNVTLSCEQNLNHDAMYWYRQDPGQGLRLIYYSQIVNDFQKGDIAEGYSVSREKKESFPLTVTSAQKNPTAFYLCASSQGGYTEAFFGQGTRLTVV.

The chain combines TRBV9 with TRBJ2-3, with 9 bases matching TRBD2. Germline V gene sequence: CDR1 SGDLS, CDR2 YYNGEE. Losses at the gene ends were 2 bases for V and 2 bases for J; bases not matched to a gene: 9. This CDR3 is 17 amino acids long. CDR3 amino acids: CASSVSGLAGYTDTQYF. CDR3 DNA: TGTGCCAGCAGCGTTAGTGGGCTAGCGGGGTACACAGATACGCAGTATTTT.

This rearrangement joins TRBV5-1 to TRBJ2-1; 7 bases are a match to TRBD1. CDR1 is SGHRS, CDR2 YFSETQ, per germline. Trimming cost V 3 bases and J 7 bases; bases outside gene matches: 10. This CDR3 comprises 15 residues. The CDR3 DNA sequence: TGCGCCAGCAGCTCGGGACAGCTTACCTTTAATGAGCAGTTCTTC. This gives the protein CASSSGQLTFNEQFF.

The chain employs TRBV19 and TRBJ1-5; D unclear. Germline V gene lookup returns CDR1 LNHDA and CDR2 SQIVND (reference sequence). Deletions cut 3 bases from V and 0 bases from J, with 6 bases between. The CDR3 is made up of 14 amino acids. CDR3 amino acids: CASSISDSNQPQHF. DNA of the CDR3: TGTGCCAGTAGTATTAGTGATAGCAATCAGCCCCAGCATTTT.

Turning to this clone: Germline is not matched at one junction end, which may reflect a read error. The rearrangement joins TRBV15 to TRBJ2-6, with TRBD2 matching 7 bases. The CDR3 runs 15 residues. CDR1 is LNHNV and CDR2 is YYDKDF in the germline V gene (reference sequence). CDR3 in amino acids: CATSRRGSGANGLTF. The DNA for the CDR3 is TGTGCCACCAGCAGGCGGGGGTCTGGGGCCAACGGCCTGACTTTC.

The rearrangement joins TRBV5-5 to TRBJ2-1; TRBD2 matches at 7 bases. V was clipped by 3 bases and J by 7 bases; unmatched bases: 7. CDR1 is SGHKS and CDR2 is YYEKEE in the germline V gene (reference sequence). CDR3 length: 14 residues. Here the CDR3 reads CASSWTGGWNEQFF. CDR3 DNA: TGTGCCAGCAGCTGGACGGGGGGATGGAATGAGCAGTTCTTC.

The V call is TRBV7-3, the J call TRBJ2-5; TRBD1 agrees at 8 bases. V dropped 5 bases and J dropped 1; count of bases not matched to a gene: 3. The V gene's germline CDR1 is SGHTA and CDR2 FQGTGA. The CDR3 length is 14 residues. Here the CDR3 DNA reads TGTGCCAGCAGCCTCGGACAGGGCCAAGAGACCCAGTACTTC. Protein sequence: CASSLGQGQETQYF.

The rearrangement joins TRBV14 to TRBJ2-7, with 12 bases fitting TRBD2. This CDR3 is 16 amino acids long. Germline V CDR1 and CDR2: SGHDN, FVKESK. The V and J ends lost 1 base and 4 bases, in that order; junction bases with no gene match: 5. The CDR3 DNA sequence: TGTGCCAGCAGCCAAGGACTAGCGGGGGCCATGTACGAGCAGTACTTC. This codes for CASSQGLAGAMYEQYF.

The chain has TRBV6-5 and TRBJ1-1; a possible D gene is TRBD1 (5 bases). The CDR3 has 13 residues. CDR1 and CDR2 (germline): MNHEY, SVGAGI. V was shortened by 8 bases and J by 5 bases, with 15 bases between the two germline ends. The CDR3 region has the DNA TGTGCCAGCTCCCGGGGGATGGGGACTGAAGCTTTCTTT. Translated, it gives CASSRGMGTEAFF.

The chain is built from TRBV4-2 and TRBJ2-2; TRBD2 agrees at 9 bases. The CDR3 contains 16 residues. CDR1 LGHNA and CDR2 YNFKEQ come from the germline V gene. J gave up 6 bases and V 0 bases, and 5 bases lay outside the gene matches. CDR3 sequence: CASSQELRGGPGELFF. The CDR3 DNA reads TGTGCCAGCAGCCAAGAATTGCGGGGGGGCCCCGGGGAGCTGTTTTTT.

The rearrangement links TRBV4-1 to TRBJ2-5; 10 nucleotides align to TRBD2. Germline lookup yields CDR1 MGHRA and CDR2 YSYEKL. Losses at the gene ends were 1 base for V and 3 bases for J; bases not matched to a gene: 5. The CDR3 totals 16 residues. The CDR3 reads CASSQVWLAGEETQYF. Here the CDR3 DNA reads TGCGCCAGCAGCCAAGTGTGGCTAGCGGGGGAAGAGACCCAGTACTTC.

The genes are TRBV30 and TRBJ1-4; D is unresolved. The germline V gene has CDR1 GTSNPN and CDR2 SVGIG (reference sequence). This CDR3 comprises 14 residues. V was cut by 0 bases and J by 8 bases, with 13 bases left in between. The CDR3 DNA is TGTGCCTGGAGTGTACTTAACAGAGGGGAAAAACTGTTTTTT. Amino acid sequence: CAWSVLNRGEKLFF.

This clone was recorded a few times. The chain uses TRBV28 and TRBJ2-7; TRBD1 agrees at 9 bases. J lost 6 bases, V lost 5 bases, and 8 bases had no gene match. The CDR3 is 14 residues long. Germline V gene data show CDR1 as MDHEN and CDR2 as SYDVKM. CDR3 protein: CASSPTGGGSEQYF. CDR3 coding DNA: TGTGCCAGCAGTCCGACAGGGGGAGGGTCCGAGCAGTACTTC.

The rearrangement links TRBV4-3 to TRBJ2-1, with 7 bases identical to TRBD1. Trimming took 2 bases from V and 4 from J; bases not matched to a gene: 8. The germline CDR1 and CDR2 sequences are LGHNA and YSLEER. The length of the CDR3 is 16 residues. The chain's CDR3 is CASSQTTGTAYNEQFF. CDR3 bases: TGCGCCAGCAGCCAAACGACCGGGACAGCATACAATGAGCAGTTCTTC.

This clone was recorded a few times. This rearrangement joins TRBV19 to TRBJ2-7, with 9 bases that match TRBD1. This CDR3 has 14 residues. Germline V gene sequence: CDR1 LNHDA, CDR2 SQIVND (reference sequence). The ends lost 5 bases at V and 9 bases at J; junction bases unmatched: 11. CDR3 in amino acids: CASSLGGGQGWQYF. CDR3 coding DNA: TGTGCCAGTAGTTTAGGTGGCGGACAGGGGTGGCAGTACTTC.

This clone was seen more than once but under ten times. The junction departs from germline at one end; a sequencing error may be responsible. V usage is TRBV7-9 and J usage is TRBJ1-4, with 8 bases matching TRBD1. CDR3 size: 16 residues. Germline assignment: CDR1 SEHNR and CDR2 FQNEAQ (reference sequence). The CDR3 DNA is TGTTCCAGCAGCTCAGGGACAGGTGACACCTCCGAAAAACTGTTTTTT. Translating gives CSSSSGTGDTSEKLFF.

The chain recombines TRBV2 with TRBJ1-5; tentative D call: TRBD1 (5 bases). CDR3 length: 17 amino acids. Germline-derived CDR1 and CDR2 are SNHLY and FYNNEI. V dropped 3 bases and J dropped 1 base, with 16 bases sitting between them. The chain's CDR3 is CASSEVIRRDSNQPQHF. The DNA of the CDR3 is TGTGCCAGCAGTGAGGTTATTCGGCGGGACAGCAATCAGCCCCAGCATTTT.